A single sample is the source of the 21 T cell receptor beta chains below, sequenced in a study of blood T cell repertoires in COVID-19. TCRdb keeps only in-frame clones here, not all; method: immunoSEQ multiplex PCR. The top ten hold 8% to 9.5% of the sample, which has some 200,000 clones, approximately 81% seen once. The sequenced material came from PBMCs or T cells enriched from blood (not recorded which). Receptor source: a woman aged 50 to 60 with acute COVID-19.

V and J are TRBV3-1 (or the pseudogene TRBV3-2) and TRBJ2-3, with 8 bases identical to TRBD2. The CDR3 consists of 14 residues. After removal of 8 bases from V and 6 bases from J, the junction contained 10 bases not matched to a gene. Germline V gene lookup returns CDR1 LGHDT and CDR2 YNNKEL (reference sequence). The CDR3, as DNA: TGTGCCAGCGGGGCAGGGACTAGTGCGGATACGCAGTATTTT. Amino acids: CASGAGTSADTQYF.

The V and J genes are TRBV18 and TRBJ2-1, with TRBD2 matching 9 bases. The CDR3 is 15 residues long. CDR1 and CDR2 from the germline V gene are KGHSH and LQKENI. V trimming: 3 bases; J trimming: 8 bases; junction bases outside the gene matches: 8. The CDR3 region is CASSPETSGAYEQFF. In DNA form, the CDR3 reads TGTGCCAGCTCACCTGAGACTAGCGGCGCGTATGAGCAGTTCTTC.

V usage is TRBV5-1 and J usage is TRBJ2-1; 10 nucleotides align to TRBD1. This CDR3 spans 14 amino acids. Trimming removed 5 bases from V and 12 bases from J; junction bases left unmatched: 11. Germline V CDR1 and CDR2: SGHRS, YFSETQ. CDR3 in amino acids: CASRPGDRGYTQFF. CDR3 in DNA: TGCGCCAGCAGACCCGGGGACAGGGGATATACGCAGTTCTTC.

The sample holds one count of this clone. V usage is TRBV5-1 and J usage is TRBJ1-2; TRBD1 matches at 8 bases. CDR1 SGHRS and CDR2 YFSETQ come from the germline V gene. Trimming removed 4 bases from V and 4 bases from J; junction bases left unmatched: 3. This CDR3 has 13 amino acids. Here the CDR3 DNA reads TGCGCCAGCAGCATAGGGACAGGCTATGGCTACACCTTC. Residues: CASSIGTGYGYTF.

V gene TRBV7-3 combines with J gene TRBJ2-3; weak D call: TRBD1 (6 bases). The CDR3 is 17 residues long. Trimming pared 1 base from V and 0 bases from J, leaving 14 bases between. Germline CDR1 is SGHTA and CDR2 is FQGTGA. CDR3 in DNA: TGTGCCAGCAGCTTAAGGACAGTAACTTCTAGCACAGATACGCAGTATTTT. Translated: CASSLRTVTSSTDTQYF.

The chain couples TRBV11-2 to TRBJ1-5; D remains ambiguous. Trimming pared 5 bases from V and 4 bases from J, leaving 9 bases between. From germline, CDR1 is SGHAT and CDR2 FQNNGV. This CDR3 spans 13 amino acids. CDR3 bases: TGTGCCAGCAGCCCTAATAGAAATCAGCCCCAGCATTTT. Translated: CASSPNRNQPQHF.

V and J are TRBV27 and TRBJ1-1, with no clear D. Trimming took off 5 bases at V and 0 bases at J, with 10 bases between the two ends. Germline lookup yields CDR1 MNHEY and CDR2 SMNVEV (reference sequence). The CDR3 is 14 amino acids. CDR3 in amino acids: CASSGQPLNTEAFF. CDR3 DNA sequence: TGTGCCAGCAGTGGGCAGCCCTTGAACACTGAAGCTTTCTTT.

The J gene is TRBJ2-5, the V gene TRBV7-9, with a tentative D call TRBD1 (5 bases). Germline V gene sequence: CDR1 SEHNR, CDR2 FQNEAQ (reference sequence). This CDR3 comprises 14 residues. Trimming removed 2 bases at V and 5 bases at J, with 12 bases between. CDR3 in amino acids: CASSLKGFQETQYF. CDR3 DNA sequence: TGTGCCAGCAGCTTAAAGGGGTTTCAGGAGACCCAGTACTTC.

This clone was found a few times. This chain uses TRBV27 with TRBJ2-2; 7 bases map to TRBD1. The length of the CDR3 is 17 residues. In germline, CDR1 is MNHEY, CDR2 SMNVEV (reference sequence). Trimming cost V 5 bases and J 3 bases; bases outside gene matches: 12. The CDR3 protein is CASSNKRARGYTGELFF. In DNA form, the CDR3 reads TGTGCCAGCAGTAACAAAAGGGCCAGGGGGTACACCGGGGAGCTGTTTTTT.

The sample holds a few counts of this clone. The chain employs TRBV4-1 and TRBJ1-2, with D perhaps matching TRBD1 (6 bases). V was cut by 0 bases and J by 7 bases, with 18 bases left in between. Germline V CDR1 and CDR2: MGHRA, YSYEKL. The CDR3 sequence is 16 residues long. CDR3 nucleotide sequence: TGCGCCAGCAGCCAAGATCTTGCGACAGGCTATGGTGGCTACACCTTC. It translates to CASSQDLATGYGGYTF.

The chain links TRBV25-1 to TRBJ2-2, with 9 bases lining up with TRBD2. The germline V gene encodes CDR1 MGHDK and CDR2 SYGVNS. Trimming cost V 7 bases and J 4 bases; bases outside gene matches: 4. CDR3 size: 14 residues. CDR3 loop: CASTVAGATGELFF. The CDR3 bases are TGTGCCAGCACCGTAGCGGGAGCCACCGGGGAGCTGTTTTTT.

This clone was counted once. V is TRBV3-1 (or the pseudogene TRBV3-2) and J is TRBJ1-2; no clear D. Germline CDR1 is LGHDT and CDR2 is YNNKEL (reference sequence). The CDR3 is made up of 14 amino acids. The V end was cut by 6 bases, the J end by 5 bases, with 16 bases between. CDR3 nucleotide sequence: TGTGCCAGCAGACAAAAAGGAGGGTGGTATGGCTACACCTTC. Residues: CASRQKGGWYGYTF.

This sequence joins TRBV7-9 and TRBJ2-1; TRBD2 matches at 8 bases. The J segment lost 6 bases and the V segment lost 4 bases, leaving 11 bases of the junction unmatched. In germline, CDR1 is SEHNR, CDR2 FQNEAQ (reference sequence). This CDR3 region has 16 residues. The DNA for the CDR3 is TGTGCCAGCAGCTCGGGGGGAGCGGGAGAGAGCAATGAGCAGTTCTTC. Translated, it gives CASSSGGAGESNEQFF.

The chain links TRBV7-8 to TRBJ1-4; no definite D call. Germline loops: CDR1 SGHVS, CDR2 FQNEAQ. The CDR3 covers 16 residues. Trimming removed 5 bases from V and 0 bases from J, with 13 bases in between. The CDR3 DNA sequence: TGTGCCAGCAGCCCCGGGAGCCACGCAACTAATGAAAAACTGTTTTTT. This codes for CASSPGSHATNEKLFF. Supplemented by reference TRBV7-8 and TRBJ1-4, the full variable domain reads GAGVSQSPRYKVAKRGQDVALRCDPISGHVSLFWYQQALGQGPEFLTYFQNEAQLDKSGLPSDRFFAERPEGSVSTLKIQRTQQEDSAVYLCASSPGSHATNEKLFFGSGTQLSVL.

The sample holds a few counts of this clone. The chain is built from TRBV28 and TRBJ2-2; 8 bases match TRBD1. With V trimmed by 8 bases and J by 0 bases, 5 bases remained unmatched. There are 15 residues in the CDR3. Germline V lookup: CDR1 MDHEN, CDR2 SYDVKM. The CDR3 reads CASDSGGANTGELFF. CDR3 DNA sequence: TGTGCCAGCGACTCAGGGGGCGCGAACACCGGGGAGCTGTTTTTT.

The rearrangement joins TRBV19 to TRBJ1-3; D remains ambiguous. The CDR3 extends over 16 amino acids. Looked up from germline, CDR1 is LNHDA and CDR2 is SQIVND (reference sequence). V shed 2 bases and J shed 0 bases, with 11 bases lying between them. The chain's CDR3 is CASSIWESSSGNTIYF. The CDR3 DNA follows: TGTGCCAGTAGTATATGGGAGTCGAGCTCTGGAAACACCATATATTTT.

This clone appeared a few times. Other DNA sequences in the same sample also yield this CDR3. This rearrangement joins TRBV19 to TRBJ1-5; 8 bases agree with TRBD1. The CDR3 is 14 amino acids. The J segment lost 4 bases and the V segment lost 4 bases, leaving 3 bases of the junction unmatched. Per the germline V gene, CDR1 is LNHDA and CDR2 is SQIVND (reference sequence). CDR3 in amino acids: CASSTDRANQPQHF. For the CDR3, the DNA is TGTGCCAGTAGTACGGACAGGGCGAATCAGCCCCAGCATTTT.

This chain joins TRBV10-3 and TRBJ2-2; 7 nucleotides agree with TRBD1. Germline assignment: CDR1 ENHRY and CDR2 SYGVKD. Unmatched junction bases numbered 4, after V lost 6 bases and J lost 15 bases. The CDR3 runs to 10 residues. The CDR3 DNA is TGTGCCATCAGAGGGGACAGCTTGTTTTTT. Translated: CAIRGDSLFF.

The chain employs TRBV7-2 and TRBJ1-6; 7 nucleotides align to TRBD1. Trimming at V came to 5 bases and at J to 7 bases, leaving 11 bases not matched to a gene. In germline, CDR1 is SGHTA, CDR2 FQGNSA. The CDR3 has 16 residues. CDR3 in amino acids: CASSRTRQGENSPLHF. CDR3 DNA sequence: TGTGCCAGCAGCCGCACCCGACAGGGTGAGAATTCACCCCTCCACTTT.

The chain has TRBV7-8 and TRBJ2-5; the D gene is possibly TRBD2 (6 bases). The V and J ends lost 1 base and 5 bases respectively, with 8 bases between them. From germline, CDR1 is SGHVS and CDR2 FQNEAQ. This CDR3 region has 13 residues. This CDR3 reads CASSLGLAETQYF. The CDR3 DNA sequence: TGTGCCAGCAGCTTAGGTCTAGCGGAGACCCAGTACTTC.

V gene TRBV3-1 (or the pseudogene TRBV3-2) combines with J gene TRBJ2-1; D is ambiguous. Germline values: CDR1 LGHDT, CDR2 YNNKEL (reference sequence). The CDR3 loop spans 13 amino acids. Trimming removed 0 bases from V and 11 bases from J, with 11 bases in between. The CDR3 loop is CASSQEPRDKQFF. As DNA, the CDR3 is TGTGCCAGCAGCCAAGAGCCCCGCGACAAGCAGTTCTTC.